This note documents a single T cell receptor beta chain sequence. This specimen belongs to a study of blood T cell repertoires in COVID-19. As for the study in general: COVID-19 samples, acute and convalescent, were from the United States, Italy and Spain.

The data were produced by immunoSEQ multiplex PCR, yet TCRdb's version contains in-frame clones alone and is incomplete. The table has 250,000 to 300,000 clones, 83% seen once. CDR3 size: 15 residues. Germline V gene sequence: CDR1 MDHEN, CDR2 SYDVKM. V lost 7 bases to trimming and J lost 5 bases, with 15 bases between them. The source of this sequence is a man older than 75 with acute or convalescent COVID-19. What was sequenced was peripheral blood. J is TRBJ1-6 and V is TRBV28, with D possibly being TRBD1 (6 bases). The CDR3 DNA reads as TGTGCCAGCACCCCTAGGGGGGGGAATAATTCACCCCTCCACTTT. Protein product: CASTPRGGNNSPLHF.